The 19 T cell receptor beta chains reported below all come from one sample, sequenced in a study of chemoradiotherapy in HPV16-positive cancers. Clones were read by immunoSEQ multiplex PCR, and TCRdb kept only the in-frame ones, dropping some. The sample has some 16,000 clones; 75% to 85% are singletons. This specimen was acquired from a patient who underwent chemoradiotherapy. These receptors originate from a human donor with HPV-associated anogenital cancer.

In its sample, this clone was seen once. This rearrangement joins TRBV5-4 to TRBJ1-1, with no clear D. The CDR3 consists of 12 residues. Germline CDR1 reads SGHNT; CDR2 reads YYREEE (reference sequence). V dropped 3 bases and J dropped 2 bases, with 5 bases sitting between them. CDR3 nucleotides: TGTGCCAGCAGCTCCCCCAACACTGAAGCTTTCTTT. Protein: CASSSPNTEAFF.

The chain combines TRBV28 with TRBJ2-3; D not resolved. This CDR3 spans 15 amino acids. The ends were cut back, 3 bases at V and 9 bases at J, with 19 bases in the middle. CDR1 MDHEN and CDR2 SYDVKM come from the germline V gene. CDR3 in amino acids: CASSFGSTGGITQYF. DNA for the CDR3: TGTGCCAGCAGTTTCGGCAGCACGGGTGGAATAACGCAGTATTTT.

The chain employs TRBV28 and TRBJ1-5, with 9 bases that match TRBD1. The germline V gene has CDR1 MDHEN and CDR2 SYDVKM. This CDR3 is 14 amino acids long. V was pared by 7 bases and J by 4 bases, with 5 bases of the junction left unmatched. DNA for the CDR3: TGTGCCAGCATCCCCGGACAGGGGAATCAGCCCCAGCATTTT. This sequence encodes CASIPGQGNQPQHF.

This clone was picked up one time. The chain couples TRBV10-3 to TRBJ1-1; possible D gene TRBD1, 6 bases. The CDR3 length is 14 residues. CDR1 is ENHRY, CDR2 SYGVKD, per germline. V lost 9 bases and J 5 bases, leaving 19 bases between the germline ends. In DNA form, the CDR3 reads TGTGCCATTCGGACAGCAGGGAGGGGGACTGAAGCTTTCTTT. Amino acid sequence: CAIRTAGRGTEAFF.

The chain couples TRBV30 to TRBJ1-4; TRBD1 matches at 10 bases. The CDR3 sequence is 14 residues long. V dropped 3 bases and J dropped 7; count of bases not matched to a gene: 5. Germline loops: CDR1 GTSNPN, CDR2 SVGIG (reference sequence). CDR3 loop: CAWRRTGGGEKLFF. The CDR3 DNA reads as TGTGCCTGGAGGAGGACAGGGGGAGGTGAAAAACTGTTTTTT.

CDR3: CASSDMGGTGSLNTEAFF. The CDR3 DNA sequence: TGTGCCAGCAGTGACATGGGGGGGACAGGGAGCCTGAACACTGAAGCTTTCTTT. This rearrangement joins TRBV6-4 to TRBJ1-1; 9 bases are a match to TRBD1. The CDR3 covers 18 residues. Trimming removed 2 bases from V and 0 bases from J; junction bases left unmatched: 10. The germline V gene encodes CDR1 MRHNA and CDR2 SNTAGT.

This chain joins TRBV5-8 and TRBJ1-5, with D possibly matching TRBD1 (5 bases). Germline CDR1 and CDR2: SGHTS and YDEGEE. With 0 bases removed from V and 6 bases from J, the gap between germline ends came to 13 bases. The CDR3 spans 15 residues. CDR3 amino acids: CASSLGQGSPQPQHF. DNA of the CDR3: TGTGCCAGCAGCTTGGGGCAGGGATCCCCTCAGCCCCAGCATTTT.

CDR3 DNA sequence: TGTGCCAGCAGCTTAGTGGCTAGCGGGGTCTACCAAGAGACCCAGTACTTC. Translating it yields CASSLVASGVYQETQYF. V usage is TRBV7-2 and J usage is TRBJ2-5, with 9 bases that match TRBD2. Germline V gene data show CDR1 as SGHTA and CDR2 as FQGNSA. After removal of 1 base from V and 0 bases from J, the junction contained 6 bases not matched to a gene. The CDR3 totals 17 residues.

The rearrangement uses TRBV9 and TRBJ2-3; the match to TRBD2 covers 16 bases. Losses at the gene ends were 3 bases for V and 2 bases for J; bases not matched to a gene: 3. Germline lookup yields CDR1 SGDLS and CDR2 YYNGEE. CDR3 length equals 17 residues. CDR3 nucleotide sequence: TGTGCCAGCAGCGCGGGACTAGCGGGGGGGTTCACAGATACGCAGTATTTT. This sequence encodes CASSAGLAGGFTDTQYF.

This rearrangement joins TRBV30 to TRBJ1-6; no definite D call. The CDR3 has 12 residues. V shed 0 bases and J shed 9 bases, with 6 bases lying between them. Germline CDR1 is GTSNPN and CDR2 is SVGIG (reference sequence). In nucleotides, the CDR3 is TGTGCCTGGAGTGTACCATTTTCACCCCTCCACTTT. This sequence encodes CAWSVPFSPLHF. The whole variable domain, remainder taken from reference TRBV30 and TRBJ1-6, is SQTIHQWPATLVQPVGSPLSLECTVEGTSNPNLYWYRQAAGRGLQLLFYSVGIGQISSEVPQNLSASRPQDRQFILSSKKLLLSDSGFYLCAWSVPFSPLHFGNGTRLTVT.

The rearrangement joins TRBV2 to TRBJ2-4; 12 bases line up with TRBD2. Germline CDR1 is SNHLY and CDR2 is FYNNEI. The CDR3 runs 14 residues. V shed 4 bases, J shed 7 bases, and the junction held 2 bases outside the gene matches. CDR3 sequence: CASSGLAGVNIQYF. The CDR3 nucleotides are TGTGCCAGCAGTGGACTAGCGGGGGTTAACATTCAGTACTTC.

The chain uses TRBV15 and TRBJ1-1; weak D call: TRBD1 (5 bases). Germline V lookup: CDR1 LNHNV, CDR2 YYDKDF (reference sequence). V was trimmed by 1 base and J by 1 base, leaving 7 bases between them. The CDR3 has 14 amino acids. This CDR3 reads CATSRGGTNTEAFF. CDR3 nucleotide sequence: TGTGCCACCAGCAGAGGAGGGACGAACACTGAAGCTTTCTTT.

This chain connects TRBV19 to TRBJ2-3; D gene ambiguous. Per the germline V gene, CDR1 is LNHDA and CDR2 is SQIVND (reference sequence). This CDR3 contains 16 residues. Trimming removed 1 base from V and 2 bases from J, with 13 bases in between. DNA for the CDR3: TGTGCCAGTAGTATAGGCGCAAGTTTGGTCACAGATACGCAGTATTTT. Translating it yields CASSIGASLVTDTQYF.

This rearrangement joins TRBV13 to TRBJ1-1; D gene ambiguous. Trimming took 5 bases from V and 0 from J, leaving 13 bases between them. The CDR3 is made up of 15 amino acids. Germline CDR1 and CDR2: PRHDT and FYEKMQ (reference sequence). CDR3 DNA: TGTGCCAGCAGCCCGAGGACGGCAATGAACACTGAAGCTTTCTTT. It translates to CASSPRTAMNTEAFF.

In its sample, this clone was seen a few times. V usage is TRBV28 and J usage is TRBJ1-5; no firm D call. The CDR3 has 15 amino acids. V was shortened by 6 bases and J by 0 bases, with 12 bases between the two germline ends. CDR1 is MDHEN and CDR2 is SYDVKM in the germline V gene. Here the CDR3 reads CASRVLDFSNQPQHF. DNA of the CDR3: TGTGCCAGCAGAGTCCTGGATTTTAGCAATCAGCCCCAGCATTTT.

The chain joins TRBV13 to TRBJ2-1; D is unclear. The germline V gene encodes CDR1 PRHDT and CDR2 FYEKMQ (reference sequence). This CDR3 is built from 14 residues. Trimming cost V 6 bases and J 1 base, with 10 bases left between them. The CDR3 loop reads CASRRTASYNEQFF. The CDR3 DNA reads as TGTGCCAGCAGGAGGACGGCGTCCTACAATGAGCAGTTCTTC.

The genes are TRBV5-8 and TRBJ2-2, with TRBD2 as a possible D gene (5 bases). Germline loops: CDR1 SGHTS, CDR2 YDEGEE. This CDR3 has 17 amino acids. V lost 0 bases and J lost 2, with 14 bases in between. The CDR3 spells CASSLATRSSNTGELFF. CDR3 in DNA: TGTGCCAGCAGCTTGGCCACTAGGTCTAGTAACACCGGGGAGCTGTTTTTT.

The DNA for the CDR3 is TGTGCCAGCAGTCTAAATACAGGGGGAAACACCATATATTTT. It translates to CASSLNTGGNTIYF. V is TRBV28 and J is TRBJ1-3; D might be TRBD1 (6 bases). V was shortened by 5 bases and J by 4 bases, with 12 bases between the two germline ends. Germline V gene sequence: CDR1 MDHEN, CDR2 SYDVKM. The CDR3 totals 14 residues.

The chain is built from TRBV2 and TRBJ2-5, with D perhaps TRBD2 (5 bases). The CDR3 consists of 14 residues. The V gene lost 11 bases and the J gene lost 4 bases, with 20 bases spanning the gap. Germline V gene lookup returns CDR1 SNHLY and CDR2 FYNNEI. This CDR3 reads CALQQRAIRETQYF. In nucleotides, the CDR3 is TGTGCCCTCCAGCAGAGGGCGATCCGAGAGACCCAGTACTTC. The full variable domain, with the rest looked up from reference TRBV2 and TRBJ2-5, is EPEVTQTPSHQVTQMGQEVILRCVPISNHLYFYWYRQILGQKVEFLVSFYNNEISEKSEIFDDQFSVERPDGSNFTLKIRSTKLEDSAMYFCALQQRAIRETQYFGPGTRLLVL.